This T cell receptor beta chain is from a study of memory CD4+ T cells and cytomegalovirus serostatus. Study context: This sample comes from healthy Belgian adults, under 10 CMV seropositive, approximately 24 seronegative. Findings and caveats of the study: CD4+ memory repertoires contained about 40% of the roughly 160 reported CMV TCRbeta sequences. The CMV-associated TCR signature appears largely within the CD4+ memory repertoire.

Concerning this clone itself: Its antigen remains unidentified.

The CDR3 covers 14 residues. CDR1 MNHNS and CDR2 SASEGT come from the germline V gene. Trimming stripped 1 base from V and 9 bases from J, with 15 bases between. The sort gate was single viable CD3+CD4+CD8-CD45RO+ cells for memory CD4+ T cells. CMV serostatus came from serum IgG against pp150, pp28, p38, p52. Measured with immunoSEQ multiplex PCR; TCRdb has only the in-frame clones, and not every one. The profile shows about 75,000 clones, roughly three quarters of them singletons. This chain joins TRBV6-1 and TRBJ2-5, with D tentatively TRBD2 (6 bases). The receptor's source is an adult in good health and CMV-seropositive. Sequencing input: memory CD4+ T cells from blood. DNA for the CDR3: TGTGCCAGCAGTGAAGTTCGCGGGAAGGCCTCCCAGTACTTC. Its translation is CASSEVRGKASQYF.